This entry is about one TCR beta chain. The PCR used 60 Vbeta and 13 Jbeta primers. Sequencing was performed with immunoSEQ multiplex PCR; in TCRdb, only in-frame clones are kept and a portion is missing. Among under 200,000 clones listed, approximately 77% were seen once. The record originates from a study of cytomegalovirus exposure and HLA in healthy donors. The V and J ends lost 11 bases and 7 bases respectively, with 14 bases between them. The CDR3 has 12 residues. Germline V gene lookup returns CDR1 SNHLY and CDR2 FYNNEI. Sequencing used PBMCs. This TCR was recovered from a male donor in good health and CMV-seropositive. The rearrangement links TRBV2 to TRBJ1-4, with D possibly TRBD1 on 5 matching bases. In nucleotides, the CDR3 is TGTGCCGGGAGCGGGACGGCTGAAAAACTGTTTTTT. The encoded protein is CAGSGTAEKLFF.